The rows below give T cell receptor beta chains drawn from one sample of a study of blood T cell repertoires in COVID-19. Measured with immunoSEQ multiplex PCR; TCRdb has only the in-frame clones, and not every one. The sample shows over 350,000 clones, about nine tenths of them seen only once. Material for sequencing was peripheral blood. These receptors were taken from a woman aged 25 to 39 with active or convalescent COVID-19. Both conserved end residues are part of each CDR3. The order of the fields is V gene, D gene, J gene, clone size, CDR3 protein, CDR3 DNA. The D gene is left open where the match is weak. Where a row states a size, it is once, few, many or the class of an expanded clone; other rows omit it.

TRBV5-8	-	TRBJ1-1	once	CASSLGLEAFF	TGTGCCAGCAGTTTGGGACTCGAAGCTTTCTTT
TRBV6-5	-	TRBJ1-4	-	CASSYSRGLFEKLFF	TGTGCCAGCAGTTACTCGCGGGGCCTCTTTGAAAAACTGTTTTTT
TRBV18	-	TRBJ1-2	-	CASSPISGDGYTF	TGTGCCAGCTCACCAATATCAGGGGACGGCTACACCTTC
TRBV5-1	-	TRBJ1-1	-	CASRPEQGLNTEAFF	TGCGCCAGCAGGCCGGAACAGGGCTTGAACACTGAAGCTTTCTTT
TRBV5-1	TRBD1	TRBJ2-2	-	CASSPWQGASTGTGELFF	TGCGCCAGCAGCCCCTGGCAGGGGGCTTCTACCGGCACCGGGGAGCTGTTTTTT
TRBV7-2	TRBD2	TRBJ2-7	many	CASSLISGSSEQYF	TGTGCCAGCAGCTTAATAAGCGGGAGTAGTGAGCAGTACTTC
TRBV7-6	-	TRBJ1-3	-	CASSLAPVNSGNTIYF	TGTGCCAGCAGCTTAGCCCCAGTGAACTCTGGAAACACCATATATTTT
TRBV10-3	-	TRBJ1-1	once	CAISDEQNTEAFF	TGTGCCATCAGTGATGAACAGAACACTGAAGCTTTCTTT
TRBV9	TRBD2	TRBJ2-7	-	CASSVSGTQPQEQYF	TGTGCCAGCAGCGTAAGCGGGACCCAGCCCCAGGAGCAGTACTTC
TRBV4-2	TRBD1	TRBJ1-2	many	CASSQDRDRGPGYTF	TGTGCCAGCAGCCAAGACCGAGACAGGGGGCCTGGCTACACCTTC
TRBV7-2	-	TRBJ2-7	many	CASSSPGQANYEQYF	TGTGCCAGCAGCTCTCCCGGACAAGCGAACTACGAGCAGTACTTC
TRBV11-2	TRBD2	TRBJ2-3	-	CASSPKLAGDSDTQYF	TGTGCCAGCAGCCCGAAACTAGCGGGAGACTCAGATACGCAGTATTTT
TRBV7-9	-	TRBJ2-7	-	CASTGTNAYEQYF	TGTGCCAGCACCGGGACAAATGCCTACGAGCAGTACTTC
TRBV6-5	TRBD1	TRBJ1-5	-	CASSGQGSLNQPQHF	TGTGCCAGCAGCGGACAGGGAAGTCTGAATCAGCCCCAGCATTTT
TRBV30	-	TRBJ1-2	-	CAWSGQGSGWGNYGYTF	TGTGCCTGGAGTGGCCAGGGTTCGGGTTGGGGAAACTATGGCTACACCTTC
TRBV29-1	TRBD2	TRBJ2-1	-	CSVAGGRAYNEQFF	TGCAGCGTTGCGGGCGGGAGGGCATACAATGAGCAGTTCTTC
TRBV5-6	TRBD1	TRBJ2-2	once	CASSLKGQGFAGELFF	TGTGCCAGCAGCTTGAAGGGACAGGGTTTCGCCGGGGAGCTGTTTTTT
TRBV28	TRBD1	TRBJ1-1	-	CASHRGLNTEAFF	TGTGCCAGCCACAGGGGTTTAAACACTGAAGCTTTCTTT
TRBV5-1	TRBD1	TRBJ1-6	-	CASSPSRGDSPLHF	TGCGCCAGCAGCCCATCCAGGGGGGATTCACCCCTCCACTTT
TRBV15	TRBD2	TRBJ2-5	-	CATSRLAGALQTQYF	TGTGCCACCAGCAGATTGGCGGGAGCATTACAGACCCAGTACTTC
TRBV3-1/TRBV3-2	TRBD1	TRBJ1-5	-	CASSPGTDRPIAHF	TGTGCCAGCAGCCCCGGGACAGACCGCCCCATTGCGCATTTT
TRBV28	-	TRBJ1-1	once	CASSSALSIGGGSEAFF	TGTGCCAGCAGTTCTGCCCTTTCTATTGGGGGAGGATCTGAAGCTTTCTTT